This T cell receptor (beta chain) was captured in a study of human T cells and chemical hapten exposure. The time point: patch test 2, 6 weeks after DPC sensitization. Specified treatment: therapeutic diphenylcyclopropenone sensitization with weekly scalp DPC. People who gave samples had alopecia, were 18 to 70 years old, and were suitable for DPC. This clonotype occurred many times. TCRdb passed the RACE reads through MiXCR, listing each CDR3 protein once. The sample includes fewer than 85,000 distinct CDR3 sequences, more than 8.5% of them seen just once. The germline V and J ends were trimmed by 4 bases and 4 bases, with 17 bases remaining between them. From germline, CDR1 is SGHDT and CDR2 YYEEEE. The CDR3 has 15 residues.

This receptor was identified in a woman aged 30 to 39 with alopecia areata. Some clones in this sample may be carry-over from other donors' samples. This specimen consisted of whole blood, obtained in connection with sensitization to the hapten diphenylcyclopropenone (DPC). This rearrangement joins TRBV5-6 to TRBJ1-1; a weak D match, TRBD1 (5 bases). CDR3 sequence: CASSVRDFRFTEAFF. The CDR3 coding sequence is TGTGCCAGCAGCGTCCGGGACTTTCGTTTCACTGAAGCTTTCTTT. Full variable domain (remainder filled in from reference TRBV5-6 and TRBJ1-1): DAGVTQSPTHLIKTRGQQVTLRCSPKSGHDTVSWYQQALGQGPQFIFQYYEEEERQRGNFPDRFSGHQFPNYSSELNVNALLLGDSALYLCASSVRDFRFTEAFFGQGTRLTVV.